One T cell receptor beta chain is described in this entry. Repertoires were generated with immunoSEQ multiplex PCR, while TCRdb's copy carries only in-frame clones and drops some. The table shows approximately 35,000 clones, with around 93% occurring only once. V was pared by 4 bases and J by 5 bases, with 5 bases of the junction left unmatched. Germline V gene sequence: CDR1 SGHRS, CDR2 YFSETQ. This CDR3 comprises 14 residues. The data originate from a study of control samples from healthy donors and cancer patients. V gene TRBV5-1 combines with J gene TRBJ1-4; TRBD1 aligns across 7 bases. This sequence originates from a man between 35 and 55 years old with colorectal cancer. Sample: PBMCs. CDR3 in amino acids: CASSRDSKNEKLFF. The CDR3 coding sequence is TGCGCCAGCAGCCGGGACAGCAAAAATGAAAAACTGTTTTTT.